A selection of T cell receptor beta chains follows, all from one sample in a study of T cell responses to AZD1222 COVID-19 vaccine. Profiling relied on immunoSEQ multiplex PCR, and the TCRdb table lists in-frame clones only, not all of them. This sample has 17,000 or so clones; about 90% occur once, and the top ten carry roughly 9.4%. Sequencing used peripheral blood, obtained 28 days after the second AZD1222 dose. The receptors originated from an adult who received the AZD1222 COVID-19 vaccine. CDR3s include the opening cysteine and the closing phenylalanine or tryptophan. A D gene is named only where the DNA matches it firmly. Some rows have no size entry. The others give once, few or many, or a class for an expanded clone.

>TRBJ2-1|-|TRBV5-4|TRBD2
TGTGCCAGCAGCTTGGGGAGCGGGACCTACAATGAGCAGTTCTTC
CASSLGSGTYNEQFF
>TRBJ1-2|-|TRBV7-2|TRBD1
TGTGCCAGCAGCTTAGTTGGAGGGGGCGACTATGGCTACACCTTC
CASSLVGGGDYGYTF
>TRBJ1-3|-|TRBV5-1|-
TGCGCCAGCAGCTTGGGGGTAGGGAAAGCCGGAAACACCATATATTTT
CASSLGVGKAGNTIYF
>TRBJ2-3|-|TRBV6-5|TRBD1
TGTGCCAGCAGCCAGACAGGGACCCTCGATACGCAGTATTTT
CASSQTGTLDTQYF
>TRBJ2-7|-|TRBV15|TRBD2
TGTGCCACCAGCAGAGGGAGCGGGAGTAGAGGCGAGCAGTACTTC
CATSRGSGSRGEQYF
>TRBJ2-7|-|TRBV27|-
TGTGCCAGCAGAAAAGGAAGTGGGAGTAGTAGGTCCTACGAGCAGTACTTC
CASRKGSGSSRSYEQYF
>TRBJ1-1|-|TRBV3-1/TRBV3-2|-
TGTGCCAGCGGCCGAGGAGGCACTGAAGCTTTCTTT
CASGRGGTEAFF
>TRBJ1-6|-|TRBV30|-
TGTGCCTGGGCCCACGGGGGTCTGGATTCACCCCTCCACTTT
CAWAHGGLDSPLHF
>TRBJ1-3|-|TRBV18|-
TGTGCCAGCTCACCAAGGCAGATTTCTGGAAACACCATATATTTT
CASSPRQISGNTIYF
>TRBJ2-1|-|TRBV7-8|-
TGTGCCAGCAGCCCCCCGAACAATGAGCAGTTCTTC
CASSPPNNEQFF
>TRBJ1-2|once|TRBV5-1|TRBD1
TGCGCCAGCAGCCCTGGGGACAGGGGTTTGTGGAGAGGCTACACCTTC
CASSPGDRGLWRGYTF
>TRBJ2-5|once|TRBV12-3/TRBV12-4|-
TGTGCCAGCAGTTTTCAGGTAGAGGCGACCCAGTACTTC
CASSFQVEATQYF
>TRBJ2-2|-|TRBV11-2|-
TGTGCCAGCAGCCCGCGGGACCGGGTAATGGAGCTGTTTTTT
CASSPRDRVMELFF
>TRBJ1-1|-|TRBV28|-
TGTGCCAGCAGTTCAAGGGCACTCATGAACACTGAAGCTTTCTTT
CASSSRALMNTEAFF
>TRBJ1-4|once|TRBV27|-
TGTGCCAGCAGTTTCCGTAACAGCCTTGAAAAACTGTTTTTT
CASSFRNSLEKLFF
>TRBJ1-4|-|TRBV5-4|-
TGTGCCAGCAGCGGACCTAATGAAAAACTGTTTTTT
CASSGPNEKLFF
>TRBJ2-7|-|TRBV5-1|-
TGCGCCAGCAGCTTGGGAGGCGGCCGCTACGAGCAGTACTTC
CASSLGGGRYEQYF
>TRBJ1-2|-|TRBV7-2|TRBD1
TGTGCCAGCAGCTTGACCGCCGGGACAGGGGCCCTAGCTAACTATGGCTACACCTTC
CASSLTAGTGALANYGYTF
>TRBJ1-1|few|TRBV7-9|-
TGTGCCAGCAGCCCACCGTCAACCGGGGGGACTGAAGCTTTCTTT
CASSPPSTGGTEAFF
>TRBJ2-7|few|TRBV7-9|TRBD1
TGTGCCAGCAGCGGACAGGGGTCTGGCGAGCAGTACTTC
CASSGQGSGEQYF
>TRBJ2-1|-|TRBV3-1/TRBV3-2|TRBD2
TGTGCCAGCAGCCAGGGACTAGCGGGAACCAATGAGCAGTTCTTC
CASSQGLAGTNEQFF
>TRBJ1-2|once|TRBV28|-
TGTGCCAGCAGTTTGGGCTCTATCTCAGTCGGCTACACCTTC
CASSLGSISVGYTF
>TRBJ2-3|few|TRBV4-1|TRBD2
TGCGCCAGCAGCCAAGCCGGGCCGGGAGGTTCAGGAGATACGCAGTATTTT
CASSQAGPGGSGDTQYF